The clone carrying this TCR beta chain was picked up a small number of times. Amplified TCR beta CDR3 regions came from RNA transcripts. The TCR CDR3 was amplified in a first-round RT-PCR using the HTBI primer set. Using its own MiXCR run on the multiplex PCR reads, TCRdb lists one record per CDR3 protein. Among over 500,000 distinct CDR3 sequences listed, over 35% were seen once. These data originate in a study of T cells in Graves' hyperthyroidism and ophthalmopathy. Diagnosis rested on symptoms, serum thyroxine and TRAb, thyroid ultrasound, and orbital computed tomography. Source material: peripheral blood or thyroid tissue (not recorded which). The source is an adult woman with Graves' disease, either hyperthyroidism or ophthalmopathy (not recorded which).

The CDR3 DNA is TGTGCCAGCAGCGCCACTAGCGGGAGGACGGAGACCCAGTACTTC. This encodes CASSATSGRTETQYF. The rearrangement joins TRBV3-1 to TRBJ2-5; 12 nucleotides match TRBD2. The V and J ends lost 5 bases and 5 bases, in that order; junction bases with no gene match: 6. CDR1 LGHDT and CDR2 YNNKEL come from the germline V gene (reference sequence). The CDR3 covers 15 residues.